A selection of T cell receptor beta chains follows, all from one sample in a study of cytomegalovirus exposure and HLA in healthy donors. Generated by immunoSEQ multiplex PCR, the TCRdb table keeps only in-frame clones and is missing some. The sample has about 190,000 clones; more than 80% are singletons. Sequenced material: PBMCs. Receptors were obtained from a man aged 18 to 30 in good health and CMV-seropositive. Each CDR3 is given with its conserved first and last residue. A D gene is named only where the DNA matches it firmly. Size values are once, few and many counts, or a class for expanded clones, and some rows have none.

>TRBJ2-1|NA|TRBD2|TRBV14
TGTGCCAGCAGCCAACCCCGGACTAGCGGGAGGGCCGGGACCTACAATGAGCAGTTCTTC
CASSQPRTSGRAGTYNEQFF
>TRBJ1-5|NA|TRBD1|TRBV7-2
TGTGCCAGCAGCCGACAGGGGTACAGCAATCAGCCCCAGCATTTT
CASSRQGYSNQPQHF
>TRBJ2-7|NA|TRBD2|TRBV28
TGTGCCAGCAGCCTCGACGGGGGGGGGAGGCTCTACGAGCAGTACTTC
CASSLDGGGRLYEQYF
>TRBJ1-2|NA|NA|TRBV21-1
TGTGCCAGCAGCAAAATGCCCCAGTCCCGGACACCGTTCTATGGCTACACCTTC
CASSKMPQSRTPFYGYTF
>TRBJ2-7|NA|TRBD1|TRBV7-9
TGTGCCAGCAGCTTACAACAGGGGGCCTACGAGCAGTACTTC
CASSLQQGAYEQYF
>TRBJ1-1|few|TRBD1|TRBV5-1
TGCGCCAGCAGCCGTACCGGGACAGCTAACACTGAAGCTTTCTTT
CASSRTGTANTEAFF
>TRBJ1-2|NA|NA|TRBV5-4
TGTGCCAGCAGCTTAGGAACAGGGCCCTTACGTGGCTACACCTTC
CASSLGTGPLRGYTF
>TRBJ2-2|NA|TRBD1|TRBV9
TGTGCCAGCAGCGGGGGACAGGGTGGCACCGGGGAGCTGTTTTTT
CASSGGQGGTGELFF
>TRBJ2-7|NA|TRBD2|TRBV27
TGTGCCAGCAGATCTAGCGGGAGGTACGAGCAGTACTTC
CASRSSGRYEQYF
>TRBJ2-1|once|TRBD2|TRBV4-3
TGCGCCAGCAGCCAAGAGAGCCTAGCGGGAGCCTACAATGAGCAGTTCTTC
CASSQESLAGAYNEQFF
>TRBJ1-2|NA|TRBD1|TRBV15
TGTGCCACCAGCAGAGATCCCGGGACAGGTGGATCTGGCTACACCTTC
CATSRDPGTGGSGYTF
>TRBJ1-1|NA|TRBD1|TRBV29-1
TGCAGCGTTGACGCGGGACAGGGGTACACTGAAGCTTTCTTT
CSVDAGQGYTEAFF
>TRBJ1-1|NA|TRBD1|TRBV28
TGTGCCAGCCGAAGGGGACAGCCGAACACTGAAGCTTTCTTT
CASRRGQPNTEAFF
>TRBJ2-1|NA|TRBD1|TRBV11-2
TGTGCCAGCAGCCTTGGACAGGGGTTAAGGGATGAGCAGTTCTTC
CASSLGQGLRDEQFF
>TRBJ2-7|NA|NA|TRBV20-1
TGCAGTGCTTCAGTCTCCTACGAGCAGTACTTC
CSASVSYEQYF
>TRBJ1-1|NA|NA|TRBV27
TGTGCCAGCAGTCGGAGAAACCCTATTGAAGCTTTCTTT
CASSRRNPIEAFF
>TRBJ2-1|NA|NA|TRBV9
TGTGCCAGCAGCGTCAGTGGTGTAAATGAGCAGTTCTTC
CASSVSGVNEQFF
>TRBJ2-7|few|NA|TRBV10-2
TGCGCCAGCAGCGGGTCCTACGAGCAGTACTTC
CASSGSYEQYF
>TRBJ1-1|NA|TRBD1|TRBV5-4
TGTGCCAGCAGCGGACAGGGCAAGAACACTGAAGCTTTCTTT
CASSGQGKNTEAFF
>TRBJ2-4|NA|NA|TRBV29-1
TGCAGCGTTGCTAGCAGACAAGCCAAAAACATTCAGTACTTC
CSVASRQAKNIQYF
>TRBJ1-2|few|NA|TRBV30
TGTGCCTGGAGCCCACTCTATGGCTACACCTTC
CAWSPLYGYTF
>TRBJ1-1|NA|TRBD1|TRBV5-4
TGTGCCAGCAGCCCTACATATAGGACAGGGAACACTGAAGCTTTCTTT
CASSPTYRTGNTEAFF
>TRBJ1-3|NA|NA|TRBV7-9
TGTGCCAGCAGTCCCGATTCGAGCTCTGGAAACACCATATATTTT
CASSPDSSSGNTIYF
>TRBJ1-1|NA|NA|TRBV5-6
TGTGCCAGCAGCCTGTCCCCCCGAGGGATTGAAGCTTTCTTT
CASSLSPRGIEAFF
>TRBJ2-7|few|TRBD1|TRBV5-1
TGCGCCAGCAGCAGGGGGACAGGGGGAATATCCGAGCAGTACTTC
CASSRGTGGISEQYF
>TRBJ1-4|NA|NA|TRBV23-1
TGCGCCAGCAGTCAATCGTGGGCCAGGCGGAGGGAAAAACTGTTTTTT
CASSQSWARRREKLFF
>TRBJ2-2|NA|TRBD2|TRBV7-3
TGTGCCAGCAGCTTAGGGCTAGCGGGAGCAGCCGGGGAGCTGTTTTTT
CASSLGLAGAAGELFF
>TRBJ1-1|NA|NA|TRBV4-3
TGCGCCAGCAGCGGGGGCTTGAACACTGAAGCTTTCTTT
CASSGGLNTEAFF
>TRBJ2-3|many|NA|TRBV2
TGTGCCAGCAAACTGGATACGCAGTATTTT
CASKLDTQYF
>TRBJ2-1|NA|NA|TRBV11-2
TGTGCCAGCAGCTCCCGGGAGCGAAAGCCCCATGAGCAGTTCTTC
CASSSRERKPHEQFF
>TRBJ2-5|few|NA|TRBV7-2
TGTGCCAGCAGCTTTACGGGTGGAGAGACCCAGTACTTC
CASSFTGGETQYF
>TRBJ2-2|NA|TRBD2|TRBV6-4
TGTGCCAGCAGTGGCCCGGGGTTGCGGGAGAAAGCGAACACCGGGGAGCTGTTTTTT
CASSGPGLREKANTGELFF
>TRBJ2-7|NA|NA|TRBV7-2
TGTGCCAGCAGCTATGACAGCGCCACCTACGAGCAGTACTTC
CASSYDSATYEQYF
>TRBJ2-1|NA|NA|TRBV25-1
TGTGCCAGCAGTTCTCGGACAGAGATATACAATGAGCAGTTCTTC
CASSSRTEIYNEQFF
>TRBJ2-7|few|NA|TRBV7-2
TGTGCCAGCCGCGCCAACAGGGCAGGGAGCTCCTACGAGCAGTACTTC
CASRANRAGSSYEQYF
>TRBJ2-7|NA|TRBD1|TRBV18
TGTGCCAGCTCACCAAGTAAGGGACAGGGGATAGGCGAGCAGTACTTC
CASSPSKGQGIGEQYF
>TRBJ2-5|NA|NA|TRBV4-3
TGCGCCAGCAGCCAAGATCGAGGGCCTCGGGAGACCCAGTACTTC
CASSQDRGPRETQYF
>TRBJ2-7|NA|TRBD2|TRBV7-6
TGTGCCAGCAGCTGGAGGACTAGCGGGTTCGAGCAGTACTTC
CASSWRTSGFEQYF
>TRBJ2-1|NA|NA|TRBV9
TGTGCCAGCAGCGCCCGAGGGATAAGCGATGAGCAGTTCTTC
CASSARGISDEQFF
>TRBJ2-3|NA|NA|TRBV4-2
TGTGCCAGCAGCCAAGATGGTACGGGGGACTCCACAGATACGCAGTATTTT
CASSQDGTGDSTDTQYF
>TRBJ2-5|NA|TRBD1|TRBV15
TGTGCCACCAGCAGAGATAGGACAGGGGCGATAGAGACCCAGTACTTC
CATSRDRTGAIETQYF
>TRBJ1-2|NA|NA|TRBV18
TGTGCCAGCTCCGCCCCAGGGGATGTTGGCTACACCTTC
CASSAPGDVGYTF
>TRBJ1-2|NA|NA|TRBV19
TGTGCCAGTAGTGCGTACAGGGTGGGCTATGGCTACACCTTC
CASSAYRVGYGYTF
>TRBJ1-2|once|NA|TRBV19
TGTGCCAGTAGTATCGGGAGGAGTAACTATGGCTACACCTTC
CASSIGRSNYGYTF
>TRBJ2-7|NA|NA|TRBV18
TGTGCCAGCTCCCAAACCTACGAGCAGTACTTC
CASSQTYEQYF
>TRBJ1-5|once|NA|TRBV6-5
TGTGCCAGCAGAAACGGACAGCTTAGCAATCAGCCCCAGCATTTT
CASRNGQLSNQPQHF
>TRBJ2-3|NA|TRBD1|TRBV7-9
TGTGCCAGCAGCTTACTATGGGACAGGGGTCCCCGCACAGATACGCAGTATTTT
CASSLLWDRGPRTDTQYF
>TRBJ2-2|NA|TRBD1|TRBV6-5
TGTGCCAGCAGTTTTGACAGGGGTCGCGGGGAGCTGTTTTTT
CASSFDRGRGELFF